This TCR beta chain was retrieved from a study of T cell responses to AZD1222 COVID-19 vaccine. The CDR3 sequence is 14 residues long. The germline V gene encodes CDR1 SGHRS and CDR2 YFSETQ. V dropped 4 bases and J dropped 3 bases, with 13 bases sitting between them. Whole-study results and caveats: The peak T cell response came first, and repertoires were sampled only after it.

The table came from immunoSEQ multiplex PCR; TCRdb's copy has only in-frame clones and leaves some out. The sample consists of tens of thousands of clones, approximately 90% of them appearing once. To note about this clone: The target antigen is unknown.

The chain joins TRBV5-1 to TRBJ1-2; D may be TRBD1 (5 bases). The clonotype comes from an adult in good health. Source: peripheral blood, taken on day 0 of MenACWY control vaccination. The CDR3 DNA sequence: TGCGCCAGCAGCCAGGACGGGGGGGACTATGGCTACACCTTC. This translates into CASSQDGGDYGYTF.